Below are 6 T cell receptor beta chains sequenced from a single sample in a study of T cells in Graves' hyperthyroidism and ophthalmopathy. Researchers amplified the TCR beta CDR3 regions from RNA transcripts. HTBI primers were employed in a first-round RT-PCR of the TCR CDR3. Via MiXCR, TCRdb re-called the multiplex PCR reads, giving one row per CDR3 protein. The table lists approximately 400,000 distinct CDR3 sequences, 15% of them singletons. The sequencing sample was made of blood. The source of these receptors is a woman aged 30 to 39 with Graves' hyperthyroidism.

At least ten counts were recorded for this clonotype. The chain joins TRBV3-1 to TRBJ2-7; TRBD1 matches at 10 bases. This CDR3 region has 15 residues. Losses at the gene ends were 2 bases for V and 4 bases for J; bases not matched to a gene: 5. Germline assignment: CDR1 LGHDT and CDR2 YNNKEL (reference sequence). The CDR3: CASSQPTGGRYEQYF. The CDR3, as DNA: TGTGCCAGCAGCCAACCGACAGGGGGCAGATACGAGCAGTACTTC.

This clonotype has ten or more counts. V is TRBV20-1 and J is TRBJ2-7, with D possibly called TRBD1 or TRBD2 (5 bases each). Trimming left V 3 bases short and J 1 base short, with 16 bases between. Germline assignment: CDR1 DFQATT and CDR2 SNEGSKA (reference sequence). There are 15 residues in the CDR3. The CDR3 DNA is TGCAGTGCTAGGGCCGGGGCCTACTCGTCCTACGAGCAGTACTTC. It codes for CSARAGAYSSYEQYF.

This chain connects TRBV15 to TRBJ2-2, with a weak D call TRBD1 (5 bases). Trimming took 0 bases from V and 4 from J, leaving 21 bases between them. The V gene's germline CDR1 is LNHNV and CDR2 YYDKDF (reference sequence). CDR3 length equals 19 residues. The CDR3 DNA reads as TGTGCCACCAGCAGAGACCTCACCCGGCCAGGGCGAACCACCGGGGAGCTGTTTTTT. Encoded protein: CATSRDLTRPGRTTGELFF.

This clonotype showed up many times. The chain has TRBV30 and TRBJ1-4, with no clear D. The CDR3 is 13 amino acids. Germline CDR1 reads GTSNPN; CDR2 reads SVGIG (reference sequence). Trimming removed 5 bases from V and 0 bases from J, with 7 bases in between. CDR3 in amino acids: CAWGVATNEKLFF. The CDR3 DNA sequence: TGTGCCTGGGGAGTTGCAACTAATGAAAAACTGTTTTTT.

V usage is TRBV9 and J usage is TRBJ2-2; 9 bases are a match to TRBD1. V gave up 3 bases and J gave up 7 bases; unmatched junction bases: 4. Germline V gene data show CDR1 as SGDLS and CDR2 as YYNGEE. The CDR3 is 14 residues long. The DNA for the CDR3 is TGTGCCAGCAGCGGACAGGGGGTAGGCGGGGAGCTGTTTTTT. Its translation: CASSGQGVGGELFF. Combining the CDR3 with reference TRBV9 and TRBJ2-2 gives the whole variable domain DSGVTQTPKHLITATGQRVTLRCSPRSGDLSVYWYQQSLDQGLQFLIQYYNGEERAKGNILERFSAQQFPDLHSELNLSSLELGDSALYFCASSGQGVGGELFFGEGSRLTVL.

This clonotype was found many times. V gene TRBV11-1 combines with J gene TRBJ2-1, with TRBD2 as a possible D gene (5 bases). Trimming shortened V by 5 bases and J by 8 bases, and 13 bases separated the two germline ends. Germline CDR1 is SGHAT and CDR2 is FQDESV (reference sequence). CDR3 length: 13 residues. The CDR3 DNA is TGTGCCAGCAGCCCGGGGAAATGGGATGAGCAGTTCTTC. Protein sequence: CASSPGKWDEQFF.